Shown below are 26 T cell receptor beta chains from a single sample sequenced in a study of shared clonotypes between healthy human individuals (dated by TCRdb to about 2020). Libraries were built with the immunoSEQ multiplex PCR assay. The table comes from immuneACCESS by way of TCRdb, which keeps in-frame sequences with V and J called. Part of the clones is missing from these tables; in studies checked, under half for an unresolved V gene and the rest for unknown reasons. In all, the sample holds 2 million to 2.5 million clones, and 95% of those were seen once. The top ten clones comprise roughly 0.13% of the sample. The sequenced material came from naive CD4+ T cells sorted from blood. The sample's cell subset or site label, in plain terms: CD45RA+ positively selected. The receptors stem from a man aged 18 to 29 in good health.

V gene TRBV5-1 combines with J gene TRBJ1-2, with 9 bases fitting TRBD1. Germline V CDR1 and CDR2: SGHRS, YFSETQ. The CDR3 runs 14 residues. The ends lost 0 bases at V and 8 bases at J; junction bases unmatched: 5. Here the CDR3 reads CASSLAQGAQGYTF. CDR3 nucleotides: TGCGCCAGCAGCTTGGCACAGGGGGCGCAGGGCTACACCTTC.

A note on this clone: Additional DNA sequences in this sample encode the identical CDR3. V gene TRBV7-9 combines with J gene TRBJ2-2; 8 bases fit TRBD2. The CDR3 is 15 residues long. With 2 bases clipped from V and 1 base from J, the junction kept 0 bases outside the gene matches. The germline V gene encodes CDR1 SEHNR and CDR2 FQNEAQ (reference sequence). In nucleotides, the CDR3 is TGTGCCAGCAGCTTAAGCGGGGGGAACACCGGGGAGCTGTTTTTT. Its translation is CASSLSGGNTGELFF. Using reference TRBV7-9 and TRBJ2-2 for the parts outside the CDR3, the full variable domain is DTGVSQNPRHKITKRGQNVTFRCDPISEHNRLYWYRQTLGQGPEFLTYFQNEAQLEKSRLLSDRFSAERPKGSFSTLEIQRTEQGDSAMYLCASSLSGGNTGELFFGEGSRLTVL.

This clone was seen once. This chain uses TRBV4-3 with TRBJ2-4; no clear D gene. V was pared by 4 bases and J by 10 bases, with 5 bases between. The V gene's germline CDR1 is LGHNA and CDR2 YSLEER. The CDR3 totals 10 residues. The CDR3 region is CASSPGIQYF. Here the CDR3 DNA reads TGCGCCAGCAGCCCTGGAATTCAGTACTTC.

The rearrangement links TRBV19 to TRBJ2-7, with a tentative D call TRBD1 (5 bases). Deletions cut 6 bases from V and 0 bases from J, with 12 bases between. Germline values: CDR1 LNHDA, CDR2 SQIVND (reference sequence). The CDR3 extends over 14 amino acids. The DNA for the CDR3 is TGTGCCAGTAGACTCCAGGGCGGCTCCTACGAGCAGTACTTC. Protein sequence: CASRLQGGSYEQYF. Supplemented by reference TRBV19 and TRBJ2-7, the full variable domain reads DGGITQSPKYLFRKEGQNVTLSCEQNLNHDAMYWYRQDPGQGLRLIYYSQIVNDFQKGDIAEGYSVSREKKESFPLTVTSAQKNPTAFYLCASRLQGGSYEQYFGPGTRLTVT.

The chain links TRBV4-1 to TRBJ2-2, with D tentatively TRBD2 (5 bases). CDR3 size: 17 residues. V was clipped by 1 base and J by 2 bases, with 14 bases between them. Germline V gene data show CDR1 as MGHRA and CDR2 as YSYEKL. Written as DNA, the CDR3 is TGCGCCAGCAGCCAAGCCCTAACCGGGGAAAACACCGGGGAGCTGTTTTTT. It translates to CASSQALTGENTGELFF.

This clone has only one observation. This sequence joins TRBV25-1 and TRBJ2-7; 7 bases line up with TRBD2. CDR1 MGHDK and CDR2 SYGVNS come from the germline V gene. J lost 6 bases, V lost 3 bases, and 11 bases had no gene match. This CDR3 is built from 15 residues. The CDR3 region has the DNA TGTGCCAGCAGTGAGTACATTGGCGGGAGAAGCGAGCAGTACTTC. Its translation: CASSEYIGGRSEQYF.

The gene calls are TRBV5-1 and TRBJ2-3; D gene unclear. V was shortened by 1 base and J by 0 bases, with 9 bases between the two germline ends. The CDR3 covers 15 residues. CDR1 is SGHRS and CDR2 is YFSETQ in the germline V gene. The chain's CDR3 is CASSLTQVSTDTQYF. In DNA form, the CDR3 reads TGCGCCAGCAGCTTGACGCAAGTAAGCACAGATACGCAGTATTTT.

Comments on this clone: Relative to the germline gene, one junction end is altered; a read error may explain this. V gene TRBV6-6 combines with J gene TRBJ2-4, with a weak D call TRBD2 (6 bases). The CDR3 spans 13 residues. Germline V gene lookup returns CDR1 MNHNY and CDR2 SVGAGI (reference sequence). CDR3 in DNA: TGTGCCACCAGTTTGGAGGGATGGGGGTTTCAGTACTTC. This codes for CATSLEGWGFQYF.

This clone was detected once. The V and J genes are TRBV5-1 and TRBJ2-1; no firm D call. The CDR3 contains 17 residues. V was pared by 2 bases and J by 0 bases, with 15 bases between. CDR1 SGHRS and CDR2 YFSETQ come from the germline V gene. The CDR3 reads CASSFGPGRSSYNEQFF. DNA of the CDR3: TGCGCCAGCAGCTTCGGTCCGGGCCGAAGCTCCTACAATGAGCAGTTCTTC.

The chain is built from TRBV28 and TRBJ1-5; D is ambiguous. The CDR3 has 10 amino acids. Per germline, CDR1 MDHEN and CDR2 SYDVKM. V was shortened by 7 bases and J by 9 bases, with 7 bases between the two germline ends. The CDR3 loop is CASNLRPQHF. The CDR3 nucleotides read TGTGCCAGCAACCTTAGGCCCCAGCATTTT.

The J gene is TRBJ1-4, the V gene TRBV7-6; D is possibly TRBD1 (6 bases). The CDR3 consists of 16 residues. The V gene's germline CDR1 is SGHVS and CDR2 FNYEAQ. The germline V and J ends were trimmed by 5 bases and 10 bases, with 23 bases remaining between them. The CDR3 bases are TGTGCCAGCAGCGCTGGCACGGGGCAGGGGTTCGGAAAACTGTTTTTT. This encodes CASSAGTGQGFGKLFF.

This sequence joins TRBV5-1 and TRBJ2-2, with a weak D call TRBD1 (5 bases). The ends were cut back, 5 bases at V and 2 bases at J, with 13 bases in the middle. In germline, CDR1 is SGHRS, CDR2 YFSETQ. The CDR3 runs to 15 residues. The chain's CDR3 is CASRPTAFNTGELFF. DNA of the CDR3: TGCGCCAGCAGGCCGACAGCCTTTAACACCGGGGAGCTGTTTTTT.

This rearrangement joins TRBV7-9 to TRBJ1-5, with 8 bases that match TRBD1. V was clipped by 1 base and J by 1 base; unmatched bases: 6. CDR1 SEHNR and CDR2 FQNEAQ come from the germline V gene (reference sequence). The CDR3 consists of 17 residues. CDR3 DNA sequence: TGTGCCAGCAGCTTAGTGACAGGGGATAGGAGCAATCAGCCCCAGCATTTT. Its translation: CASSLVTGDRSNQPQHF.

This chain connects TRBV5-6 to TRBJ2-2, with D possibly called TRBD1 or TRBD2 (5 bases each). CDR3 length: 15 residues. The germline V and J ends were trimmed by 2 bases and 6 bases, with 14 bases remaining between them. The germline gives CDR1 SGHDT, CDR2 YYEEEE. Here the CDR3 reads CASSFGAVWAGELFF. In DNA form, the CDR3 reads TGTGCCAGCAGCTTCGGGGCGGTCTGGGCCGGGGAGCTGTTTTTT. The full variable domain, its missing parts supplied by reference TRBV5-6 and TRBJ2-2, is DAGVTQSPTHLIKTRGQQVTLRCSPKSGHDTVSWYQQALGQGPQFIFQYYEEEERQRGNFPDRFSGHQFPNYSSELNVNALLLGDSALYLCASSFGAVWAGELFFGEGSRLTVL.

The chain combines TRBV6-5 with TRBJ1-2; D gene unclear. V lost 6 bases and J lost 4, with 12 bases in between. Germline V gene sequence: CDR1 MNHEY, CDR2 SVGAGI. The CDR3 is 13 residues long. The CDR3 region is CASRPTPPYGYTF. CDR3 bases: TGTGCCAGCAGGCCCACCCCCCCCTATGGCTACACCTTC.

This chain connects TRBV25-1 to TRBJ2-6, with D uncertain. The CDR3 is made up of 15 amino acids. Trimming took off 4 bases at V and 2 bases at J, with 9 bases between the two ends. Germline assignment: CDR1 MGHDK and CDR2 SYGVNS. The CDR3 nucleotides read TGTGCCAGCAGTGCGGCCTCCCCTGGGGCCAACGTCCTGACTTTC. Translating it yields CASSAASPGANVLTF.

This clone is a singleton in its sample. This chain links TRBV28 with TRBJ1-5, with a possible D match to TRBD1 (6 bases). CDR3 length: 14 amino acids. The V gene's germline CDR1 is MDHEN and CDR2 SYDVKM. Trimming stripped 6 bases from V and 3 bases from J, with 12 bases between. The CDR3, as DNA: TGTGCCAGCAGCGAACACAGGGACAATCAGCCCCAGCATTTT. It specifies CASSEHRDNQPQHF. Variable domain in full (rest from reference TRBV28 and TRBJ1-5): DVKVTQSSRYLVKRTGEKVFLECVQDMDHENMFWYRQDPGLGLRLIYFSYDVKMKEKGDIPEGYSVSREKKERFSLILESASTNQTSMYLCASSEHRDNQPQHFGDGTRLSIL.

CDR3 nucleotide sequence: TGTGCCTGGAAAACGGGACCAAAGGATACGCAGTATTTT. Translation: CAWKTGPKDTQYF. J is TRBJ2-3 and V is TRBV30; D is possibly TRBD1 or TRBD2 (5 bases each). Trimming removed 4 bases from V and 6 bases from J, with 14 bases in between. Germline loops: CDR1 GTSNPN, CDR2 SVGIG (reference sequence). The CDR3 sequence is 13 residues long. Full variable domain (outside the CDR3, taken from reference TRBV30 and TRBJ2-3): SQTIHQWPATLVQPVGSPLSLECTVEGTSNPNLYWYRQAAGRGLQLLFYSVGIGQISSEVPQNLSASRPQDRQFILSSKKLLLSDSGFYLCAWKTGPKDTQYFGPGTRLTVL.

Concerning this clone: Other DNA sequences from this sample encode an identical CDR3 as well. This chain joins TRBV6-1 and TRBJ2-5; unclear D gene. Germline lookup yields CDR1 MNHNS and CDR2 SASEGT. V gave up 6 bases and J gave up 2 bases, with 7 bases separating them. CDR3 length equals 12 residues. The CDR3 protein is CASSWGQETQYF. The CDR3 DNA sequence: TGTGCCAGCAGCTGGGGTCAAGAGACCCAGTACTTC.

This clone was picked up one time. The chain couples TRBV7-9 to TRBJ1-5; D is ambiguous. CDR3 length equals 13 residues. The V and J ends lost 5 bases and 4 bases respectively, with 9 bases between them. The germline V gene has CDR1 SEHNR and CDR2 FQNEAQ (reference sequence). CDR3 sequence (DNA): TGTGCCAGCAGCCAACAAGGAAATCAGCCCCAGCATTTT. As protein: CASSQQGNQPQHF.

This clone occurred once. Other DNA sequences in the same sample also yield this CDR3. V usage is TRBV7-2 and J usage is TRBJ1-1, with D possibly being TRBD1 (6 bases). CDR1 SGHTA and CDR2 FQGNSA come from the germline V gene. This CDR3 comprises 14 residues. The V end was cut by 3 bases, the J end by 0 bases, with 8 bases between. CDR3 DNA sequence: TGTGCCAGCAGCTTGGGGGGCATGAACACTGAAGCTTTCTTT. It specifies CASSLGGMNTEAFF.

The chain joins TRBV9 to TRBJ2-1; 11 positions agree with TRBD2. The CDR3 sequence is 16 residues long. Germline trimming cut 0 bases from V and 7 bases from J; bases unmatched to any gene: 6. Germline assignment: CDR1 SGDLS and CDR2 YYNGEE. This chain's CDR3 is CASSVGTLAGENEQFF. CDR3 bases: TGTGCCAGCAGCGTAGGGACACTAGCGGGAGAAAATGAGCAGTTCTTC.

The chain recombines TRBV5-5 with TRBJ1-2, with D perhaps TRBD1 (6 bases). V lost 4 bases, J lost 2 bases, and 15 bases lay in between. Germline loops: CDR1 SGHKS, CDR2 YYEKEE (reference sequence). The CDR3 length is 15 residues. The CDR3 coding sequence is TGTGCCAGCAGCAATAGTGGGGGCAGCAACTATGGCTACACCTTC. Encoded protein: CASSNSGGSNYGYTF. Complete variable domain (other parts from reference TRBV5-5 and TRBJ1-2): DAGVTQSPTHLIKTRGQQVTLRCSPISGHKSVSWYQQVLGQGPQFIFQYYEKEERGRGNFPDRFSARQFPNYSSELNVNALLLGDSALYLCASSNSGGSNYGYTFGSGTRLTVV.

With respect to this clone: Other DNA sequences within the sample encode an identical CDR3. The genes are TRBV30 and TRBJ1-5; no definite D call. Germline V lookup: CDR1 GTSNPN, CDR2 SVGIG (reference sequence). The CDR3 has 13 residues. Trimming took off 1 base at V and 3 bases at J, with 7 bases between the two ends. CDR3 region: CAWSGSDNQPQHF. The DNA for the CDR3 is TGTGCCTGGAGTGGATCCGACAATCAGCCCCAGCATTTT.

The chain combines TRBV18 with TRBJ1-2; TRBD1 is a possible D gene (6 bases). Germline V gene sequence: CDR1 KGHSH, CDR2 LQKENI. The V gene lost 2 bases and the J gene lost 8 bases, with 12 bases spanning the gap. This CDR3 has 13 amino acids. CDR3 nucleotides: TGTGCCAGCTCACCAGCAGGGGTTGGAGGCTACACCTTC. Translating gives CASSPAGVGGYTF. Variable domain in full (rest from reference TRBV18 and TRBJ1-2): NAGVMQNPRHLVRRRGQEARLRCSPMKGHSHVYWYRQLPEEGLKFMVYLQKENIIDESGMPKERFSAEFPKEGPSILRIQQVVRGDSAAYFCASSPAGVGGYTFGSGTRLTVV.

The rearrangement joins TRBV19 to TRBJ1-1; D gene ambiguous. The V and J ends lost 2 bases and 8 bases respectively, with 9 bases between them. Germline values: CDR1 LNHDA, CDR2 SQIVND (reference sequence). This CDR3 is built from 12 residues. CDR3 region: CASSINPDEAFF. The CDR3 DNA reads TGTGCCAGTAGTATAAATCCCGACGAAGCTTTCTTT.